Listed below are T cell receptor beta chains from one sample, sequenced in a study of graft-versus-host responses after intestinal transplantation. The table came from immunoSEQ multiplex PCR; TCRdb's copy has only in-frame clones and leaves some out. The sample yields tens of thousands of clones, around 90% seen once. The material was PBMCs, obtained 26 days after transplant. These receptors were collected from a human patient who received an intestinal transplant, so some T cells may come from the graft donor. CDR3s leave out the opening cysteine and the closing phenylalanine or tryptophan. Fields, in order: CDR3 protein, V gene, J gene.

CDR3aa: ASRPTGSSYNEQF; v_gene: TRBV27; j_gene: TRBJ2-1
CDR3aa: ASNAGTSGTDTQY; v_gene: TRBV27; j_gene: TRBJ2-3
CDR3aa: ASSGGGDLYGYT; v_gene: TRBV14; j_gene: TRBJ1-2
CDR3aa: ASSEGLAGEVTGELF; v_gene: TRBV7-9; j_gene: TRBJ2-2
CDR3aa: ASSLVSVNEQF; v_gene: TRBV5-4; j_gene: TRBJ2-1
CDR3aa: ASSLSAQGGSYEQY; v_gene: TRBV27; j_gene: TRBJ2-7
CDR3aa: ASSLQTVGRGVYGYT; v_gene: TRBV5-1; j_gene: TRBJ1-2
CDR3aa: ATSEAGLGETQY; v_gene: TRBV15; j_gene: TRBJ2-5
CDR3aa: ASSSTGNEQF; v_gene: TRBV27; j_gene: TRBJ2-1
CDR3aa: ASSAPKSGASTDTQY; v_gene: TRBV9; j_gene: TRBJ2-3
CDR3aa: ASSLVGQGALRGNTEAF; v_gene: TRBV5-1; j_gene: TRBJ1-1
CDR3aa: ASSLGDRVYEQY; v_gene: TRBV28; j_gene: TRBJ2-7
CDR3aa: ASSLTTEGYGYT; v_gene: TRBV28; j_gene: TRBJ1-2
CDR3aa: ASSVIAGGDNEQF; v_gene: TRBV9; j_gene: TRBJ2-1
CDR3aa: SVEGGGVNTEAF; v_gene: TRBV29-1; j_gene: TRBJ1-1
CDR3aa: ASSSRLPYNEQF; v_gene: TRBV7-2; j_gene: TRBJ2-1
CDR3aa: ASRVFPGFLNSPLH; v_gene: TRBV28; j_gene: TRBJ1-6
CDR3aa: ASSLPTGADSGLSYEQY; v_gene: TRBV5-1; j_gene: TRBJ2-7
CDR3aa: ASSFLAGGRNEQF; v_gene: TRBV27; j_gene: TRBJ2-1
CDR3aa: ASSFGGAGELF; v_gene: TRBV5-1; j_gene: TRBJ2-2
CDR3aa: ASSPIRADYGYT; v_gene: TRBV5-6; j_gene: TRBJ1-2
CDR3aa: ASSSHRWTGGNQPQH; v_gene: TRBV28; j_gene: TRBJ1-5
CDR3aa: ASSAEGNEQF; v_gene: TRBV2; j_gene: TRBJ2-1
CDR3aa: ASSLGGGDYEQY; v_gene: TRBV11-2; j_gene: TRBJ2-7
CDR3aa: ASSATGGWGSPLH; v_gene: TRBV19; j_gene: TRBJ1-6
CDR3aa: ASRSGGNNEQF; v_gene: TRBV27; j_gene: TRBJ2-1
CDR3aa: ASGTGQDYEQF; v_gene: TRBV21-1; j_gene: TRBJ2-1
CDR3aa: SVRDSAYEQY; v_gene: TRBV29-1; j_gene: .
CDR3aa: SASTDARGYT; v_gene: TRBV29-1; j_gene: TRBJ1-2
CDR3aa: ASSVSGISYNEQF; v_gene: TRBV9; j_gene: TRBJ2-1
CDR3aa: ATPPRGFWGYGYT; v_gene: TRBV9; j_gene: TRBJ1-2
CDR3aa: ASSVLGERSEKLF; v_gene: TRBV9; j_gene: TRBJ1-4
CDR3aa: ASSLVVNRGYANTGELF; v_gene: TRBV7-8; j_gene: TRBJ2-2
CDR3aa: ASSQDRRGSYEQY; v_gene: TRBV4-1; j_gene: TRBJ2-7
CDR3aa: ASTTGTGELF; v_gene: TRBV19; j_gene: TRBJ2-2
CDR3aa: ASSPSGSNQPQH; v_gene: TRBV19; j_gene: TRBJ1-5
CDR3aa: ASSLNTGELF; v_gene: TRBV5-6; j_gene: TRBJ2-2
CDR3aa: ASSPRGRANTQY; v_gene: TRBV28; j_gene: TRBJ2-3
CDR3aa: ARYSFPSEVDSGNTIY; v_gene: TRBV7-9; j_gene: TRBJ1-3
CDR3aa: ATSRGQTSTDTQY; v_gene: TRBV15; j_gene: TRBJ2-3
CDR3aa: ASSYVQGRVELF; v_gene: TRBV6-5; j_gene: TRBJ2-2
CDR3aa: SVEGSFRQGGYGYT; v_gene: TRBV29-1; j_gene: TRBJ1-2
CDR3aa: ASSRTGGSQETQY; v_gene: TRBV7-6; j_gene: TRBJ2-5
CDR3aa: ASSYFERNTEAF; v_gene: TRBV11-2; j_gene: TRBJ1-1
CDR3aa: ASSSRQGLDEKLF; v_gene: TRBV7-9; j_gene: TRBJ1-4
CDR3aa: ASSLVPGFNEKLF; v_gene: TRBV7-2; j_gene: TRBJ1-4
CDR3aa: AWSKRWPNEKLF; v_gene: TRBV30; j_gene: TRBJ1-4
CDR3aa: ASSLNPSTGNYGYT; v_gene: TRBV5-1; j_gene: TRBJ1-2
CDR3aa: ASSQIMGQNYGYT; v_gene: TRBV4-1; j_gene: TRBJ1-2
CDR3aa: ASRTGGENTEAF; v_gene: TRBV5-6; j_gene: TRBJ1-1
CDR3aa: ASSSDRAGYT; v_gene: TRBV28; j_gene: TRBJ1-2
CDR3aa: ASSLAGEGNSPLH; v_gene: TRBV7-8; j_gene: TRBJ1-6
CDR3aa: ASSQEGATNEKLF; v_gene: TRBV16; j_gene: TRBJ1-4
CDR3aa: ASALPQGEYTGELF; v_gene: TRBV12-5; j_gene: TRBJ2-2
CDR3aa: ATSTLGTGGGSPLH; v_gene: TRBV15; j_gene: TRBJ1-6
CDR3aa: ASVDRSYGYT; v_gene: TRBV7-9; j_gene: TRBJ1-2
CDR3aa: SVEDLGGWGADTQY; v_gene: TRBV29-1; j_gene: TRBJ2-3
CDR3aa: ASSFGLAGGTDTQY; v_gene: TRBV11-1; j_gene: TRBJ2-3
CDR3aa: ASSLVPSRDNEQF; v_gene: TRBV7-9; j_gene: TRBJ2-1